This TCR beta chain was recovered during a study of cytomegalovirus exposure and HLA in healthy donors. The junction had 3 bases not matched to a gene; V was cut back by 4 bases and J by 7 bases. CDR3 length equals 13 residues. Germline-derived CDR1 and CDR2 are MDHEN and SYDVKM. The PCR had 60 Vbeta and 13 Jbeta primers. Repertoires were generated with immunoSEQ multiplex PCR, while TCRdb's copy carries only in-frame clones and drops some. The sample consists of around 150,000 clones, 80% to 90% of them appearing once. This chain joins TRBV28 and TRBJ2-1; the match to TRBD1 covers 8 bases. The source of this sequence is a woman aged 18-29 years in good health and CMV-seronegative. Sequencing was done on a sample of PBMCs. The DNA of the CDR3 is TGTGCCAGCAGTTCGACAGGGGAGAATGAGCAGTTCTTC. This gives the protein CASSSTGENEQFF. Full variable domain (rest looked up from reference TRBV28 and TRBJ2-1): DVKVTQSSRYLVKRTGEKVFLECVQDMDHENMFWYRQDPGLGLRLIYFSYDVKMKEKGDIPEGYSVSREKKERFSLILESASTNQTSMYLCASSSTGENEQFFGPGTRLTVL.